This T cell receptor (beta chain) derives from a study of blood T cell repertoires in COVID-19. Study-wide context: The samples span acute and convalescent COVID-19 from the United States, Italy and Spain.

This CDR3 is 16 amino acids long. The germline gives CDR1 MNHEY, CDR2 SMNVEV (reference sequence). V lost 3 bases and J lost 4, with 16 bases in between. TCRdb keeps only in-frame clones here, not all; method: immunoSEQ multiplex PCR. The table has about 100,000 clones, less than 90% seen once. The source material was peripheral blood. The chain uses TRBV27 and TRBJ1-5; tentative D call: TRBD1 (6 bases). This clonotype was obtained from a man in his thirties or forties in a cohort sampled during active COVID-19. The CDR3 is CASSFGGKGVNQPQHF. CDR3 coding DNA: TGTGCCAGCAGTTTTGGAGGAAAGGGGGTTAATCAGCCCCAGCATTTT.